This T cell receptor beta chain stems from a study of human T cells and chemical hapten exposure. Overall study findings and caveats: There was a positive correlation between PT1 expanded TCR counts and patch test score.

TCRdb reprocessed the RACE reads via MiXCR and lists one record per CDR3 protein. Here the sample spans roughly 100,000 distinct CDR3 sequences, 9.3% being singletons. V lost 0 bases to trimming and J lost 13 bases, with 15 bases between them. CDR1 and CDR2 (germline): LGHDT, YNNKEL (reference sequence). The CDR3 is 14 residues long. A remark on this clonotype: Its antigen is still unknown.

Time point specified: patch test 2, 6 weeks after DPC sensitization. The treatment: therapeutic diphenylcyclopropenone sensitization with weekly scalp DPC. This sequence joins TRBV3-1 and TRBJ2-2, with D perhaps matching TRBD1 (6 bases). The clonotype was recovered from a middle-aged woman with alopecia areata. Some clones in this sample may be carry-over from other donors' samples. The input for sequencing was whole blood, taken in connection with sensitization to the hapten diphenylcyclopropenone (DPC). CDR3 sequence: CASSQETGIPRLFF. In nucleotides, the CDR3 is TGTGCCAGCAGCCAAGAGACAGGAATACCCCGGCTGTTTTTT.